Described below is a single T cell receptor (beta chain) sequence and its context. The data derive from a study of blood T cell repertoires in COVID-19. Study context: The origin of the acute and convalescent COVID-19 samples was the United States, Italy and Spain. Nucleic acid was either cDNA or gDNA, and it came from T cells, B-cell-depleted T cells, or PBMCs.

Germline assignment: CDR1 SGHDT and CDR2 YYEEEE. V was clipped by 0 bases and J by 8 bases, with 11 bases between them. The CDR3 length is 13 residues. In the study's own analysis: Estimated nucleated cell counts came from reference gene primer amplification. Here immunoSEQ multiplex PCR was the method, and the copy in TCRdb shows in-frame clones only, minus some. The DNA was the basis for D and trimming; V, J and clone size are from that table. The data contain around 25,000 clones, roughly 90% of them singletons. The source of this sequence is a man between 65 and 80 years old with acute or convalescent COVID-19. The J gene is TRBJ1-2, the V gene TRBV5-6, with D maybe TRBD1 (6 bases). Material: peripheral blood. CDR3 residues: CASSLGQGTGYTF. The CDR3 DNA reads TGTGCCAGCAGCTTGGGGCAGGGGACGGGCTACACCTTC. Drawing the rest from reference TRBV5-6 and TRBJ1-2, the complete variable domain is DAGVTQSPTHLIKTRGQQVTLRCSPKSGHDTVSWYQQALGQGPQFIFQYYEEEERQRGNFPDRFSGHQFPNYSSELNVNALLLGDSALYLCASSLGQGTGYTFGSGTRLTVV.